The 26 T cell receptor beta chains below all came from one sample that was sequenced in a study of shared clonotypes between healthy human individuals. TCRdb's copy holds only in-frame clones and misses some; the assay was immunoSEQ multiplex PCR. The repertoire includes roughly 2.2 million clones, approximately 95% of them detected once, and about 0.39% sits in the top ten. Sequencing used naive CD4+ T cells from PBMCs. Stated subset: CD45RA+ positively selected. Receptor source: a man between 18 and 35 years old in good health. Some clones in this sample may be carry-over from other donors' samples.

The chain recombines TRBV9 with TRBJ1-3; no reliable D call. Germline V gene sequence: CDR1 SGDLS, CDR2 YYNGEE. The CDR3 has 16 amino acids. The V and J ends lost 4 bases and 0 bases respectively, with 14 bases between them. The CDR3 loop is CASSNGGRPSGNTIYF. The CDR3 DNA sequence: TGTGCCAGCAGCAATGGCGGCAGACCCTCTGGAAACACCATATATTTT.

The chain has TRBV11-3 and TRBJ1-1, with D unclear. V lost 3 bases to trimming and J lost 11 bases, with 19 bases between them. This CDR3 has 14 residues. CDR1 and CDR2 (germline): SGHNT, YENEEA. The CDR3 loop reads CASSLSWTESGAFF. In DNA form, the CDR3 reads TGTGCCAGCAGCTTGTCCTGGACCGAATCCGGCGCTTTCTTT.

The V gene is TRBV15, the J gene TRBJ2-1, with a weak D call TRBD2 (6 bases). This CDR3 is 14 amino acids long. V lost 8 bases, J lost 14 bases, and 25 bases lay in between. The germline V gene encodes CDR1 LNHNV and CDR2 YYDKDF (reference sequence). CDR3 DNA sequence: TGTGCCACCCGGGGGAGCGCCAATCGCCCCTCGGAGTTCTTC. Translated: CATRGSANRPSEFF.

About this clone itself: One junction end does not reproduce the germline sequence, and a read error may be involved. The rearrangement uses TRBV7-8 and TRBJ2-3, with D possibly being TRBD1 (6 bases). Germline CDR1 is SGHVS and CDR2 is FQNEAQ. The length of the CDR3 is 12 residues. The DNA of the CDR3 is TGTGCCAGCAGCTTCGACAGGACGACAGGTTACTTT. Its protein product is CASSFDRTTGYF.

The rearrangement uses TRBV6-1 and TRBJ2-5; 9 nucleotides line up with TRBD1. The trim removed 6 bases at V and 3 bases at J, leaving 8 bases unmatched. The V gene's germline CDR1 is MNHNS and CDR2 SASEGT. The CDR3 has 15 amino acids. CDR3: CASRGDRAGEETQYF. The CDR3 coding sequence is TGTGCCAGCAGGGGGGACAGGGCTGGGGAAGAGACCCAGTACTTC.

The CDR3 DNA sequence: TGTGCCAGCAGCTTTTTTAGAGGGTGGGAGCTGTTTTTT. As protein: CASSFFRGWELFF. The genes are TRBV5-6 and TRBJ2-2; D may be TRBD2 (5 bases). Germline CDR1 reads SGHDT; CDR2 reads YYEEEE. The CDR3 extends over 13 amino acids. Trimming took off 2 bases at V and 9 bases at J, with 11 bases between the two ends.

The chain employs TRBV5-4 and TRBJ2-3; perhaps TRBD1 as D (6 bases). Germline V gene data show CDR1 as SGHNT and CDR2 as YYREEE (reference sequence). The CDR3 runs 15 residues. V was trimmed by 3 bases and J by 2 bases, leaving 13 bases between them. CDR3 loop: CASSSRQDPTDTQYF. As DNA, the CDR3 is TGTGCCAGCAGCTCTCGACAGGACCCCACAGATACGCAGTATTTT.

The chain uses TRBV10-3 and TRBJ2-1; perhaps TRBD2 as D (6 bases). The CDR3 consists of 13 residues. Germline V gene sequence: CDR1 ENHRY, CDR2 SYGVKD. V lost 7 bases to trimming and J lost 8 bases, with 15 bases between them. The CDR3 spells CAINAGFVDEQFF. The CDR3 region has the DNA TGTGCCATCAACGCGGGATTCGTAGATGAGCAGTTCTTC.

This chain uses TRBV6-5 with TRBJ1-1, with D perhaps TRBD1 (6 bases). Deletions cut 6 bases from V and 2 bases from J, with 16 bases between. CDR1 and CDR2 (germline): MNHEY, SVGAGI. This CDR3 has 15 residues. CDR3 bases: TGTGCCAGCAGAAGATCCGGGACACACAACACTGAAGCTTTCTTT. This codes for CASRRSGTHNTEAFF.

This chain connects TRBV29-1 to TRBJ1-2; perhaps TRBD1 as D (5 bases). The V and J ends lost 8 bases and 2 bases respectively, with 12 bases between them. Germline CDR1 SQVTM, CDR2 ANQGSEA. CDR3 length: 12 amino acids. The CDR3 bases are TGCAGCCCCAGGGATGCGAACTATGGCTACACCTTC. It translates to CSPRDANYGYTF.

The rearrangement joins TRBV2 to TRBJ2-7; D is ambiguous. Deletions cut 2 bases from V and 0 bases from J, with 8 bases between. The germline V gene has CDR1 SNHLY and CDR2 FYNNEI. This CDR3 spans 14 amino acids. The CDR3 DNA is TGTGCCAGCAGTGAACCGAATGACTCCTACGAGCAGTACTTC. Encoded protein: CASSEPNDSYEQYF.

The rearrangement joins TRBV19 to TRBJ1-1, with TRBD1 as a possible D gene (5 bases). V lost 7 bases and J 0 bases, leaving 15 bases between the germline ends. From germline, CDR1 is LNHDA and CDR2 SQIVND (reference sequence). The CDR3 totals 15 residues. CDR3 region: CASTPWGVMNTEAFF. CDR3 sequence (DNA): TGTGCCAGTACCCCTTGGGGGGTGATGAACACTGAAGCTTTCTTT.

The sample holds one count of this clone. The V and J genes are TRBV5-5 and TRBJ1-2; D remains unclear. The CDR3 totals 14 residues. Per the germline V gene, CDR1 is SGHKS and CDR2 is YYEKEE (reference sequence). V lost 2 bases and J 4 bases, leaving 12 bases between the germline ends. The CDR3 sequence is CASSFNHLGYGYTF. In nucleotides, the CDR3 is TGTGCCAGCAGCTTCAATCACCTGGGCTATGGCTACACCTTC.

The CDR3 DNA follows: TGTGCCAGCAGTCCCCGGACCCTAGAGACCCAGTACTTC. It is translated as CASSPRTLETQYF. The chain joins TRBV28 to TRBJ2-5; D gene uncertain. The CDR3 extends over 13 amino acids. Per germline, CDR1 MDHEN and CDR2 SYDVKM. V gave up 5 bases and J gave up 4 bases, with 11 bases separating them.

Note on this clone: The sample contains more than one DNA sequence encoding this CDR3. The chain carries TRBV18 and TRBJ1-4; D may be TRBD1 (6 bases). CDR3 length equals 14 residues. The germline gives CDR1 KGHSH, CDR2 LQKENI. V lost 2 bases and J lost 2, with 6 bases in between. The CDR3 loop is CASSPGQTNEKLFF. As DNA, the CDR3 is TGTGCCAGCTCACCAGGACAGACTAATGAAAAACTGTTTTTT. Combining the CDR3 with reference TRBV18 and TRBJ1-4 gives the whole variable domain NAGVMQNPRHLVRRRGQEARLRCSPMKGHSHVYWYRQLPEEGLKFMVYLQKENIIDESGMPKERFSAEFPKEGPSILRIQQVVRGDSAAYFCASSPGQTNEKLFFGSGTQLSVL.

V gene TRBV5-4 combines with J gene TRBJ1-2; D not certain. Per the germline V gene, CDR1 is SGHNT and CDR2 is YYREEE (reference sequence). Trimming removed 3 bases from V and 3 bases from J, with 9 bases in between. CDR3 length: 13 amino acids. In DNA, the CDR3 is TGTGCCAGCAGCTCTATACTGGACTATGGCTACACCTTC. Its protein is CASSSILDYGYTF. Full variable domain (missing parts from reference TRBV5-4 and TRBJ1-2): ETGVTQSPTHLIKTRGQQVTLRCSSQSGHNTVSWYQQALGQGPQFIFQYYREEENGRGNFPPRFSGLQFPNYSSELNVNALELDDSALYLCASSSILDYGYTFGSGTRLTVV.

A note on this clone: The sample has other DNA sequences that encode this CDR3 too. The chain is built from TRBV19 and TRBJ1-5, with a tentative D call TRBD1 (5 bases). The CDR3 totals 13 residues. CDR1 and CDR2 from the germline V gene are LNHDA and SQIVND (reference sequence). V was clipped by 3 bases and J by 4 bases, with 7 bases between them. The chain's CDR3 is CASSIRVNQPQHF. CDR3 bases: TGTGCCAGTAGTATCAGGGTAAATCAGCCCCAGCATTTT.

The genes are TRBV4-3 and TRBJ1-1, with a weak D call TRBD1 (6 bases). Germline CDR1 is LGHNA and CDR2 is YSLEER. There are 13 residues in the CDR3. V lost 1 base and J lost 4, with 7 bases in between. CDR3 amino acids: CASSQGTATEAFF. The CDR3 region has the DNA TGCGCCAGCAGCCAAGGGACAGCCACTGAAGCTTTCTTT.

As to this clone: This same CDR3 is encoded by further DNA sequences in the sample. The chain couples TRBV18 to TRBJ2-1; D possibly corresponds to TRBD2 (5 bases). Germline CDR1 is KGHSH and CDR2 is LQKENI. V lost 0 bases and J 6 bases, leaving 6 bases between the germline ends. The CDR3 is 13 residues long. CDR3 nucleotide sequence: TGTGCCAGCTCACCACCTAGCGTCAATGAGCAGTTCTTC. This sequence encodes CASSPPSVNEQFF. Using reference TRBV18 and TRBJ2-1 for the parts outside the CDR3, the full variable domain is NAGVMQNPRHLVRRRGQEARLRCSPMKGHSHVYWYRQLPEEGLKFMVYLQKENIIDESGMPKERFSAEFPKEGPSILRIQQVVRGDSAAYFCASSPPSVNEQFFGPGTRLTVL.

This clone was recorded only once. The rearrangement links TRBV2 to TRBJ1-1, with a possible D match to TRBD1 (6 bases). This CDR3 comprises 14 residues. Germline V lookup: CDR1 SNHLY, CDR2 FYNNEI. Trimming removed 2 bases from V and 4 bases from J, with 11 bases in between. DNA for the CDR3: TGTGCCAGCAGTGAACAAGGGGGGGGCACTGAAGCTTTCTTT. Amino acid sequence: CASSEQGGGTEAFF.

The V gene is TRBV10-3, the J gene TRBJ2-7; 7 nucleotides agree with TRBD1. Germline CDR1 reads ENHRY; CDR2 reads SYGVKD. V trimming: 8 bases; J trimming: 2 bases; junction bases outside the gene matches: 9. The CDR3 loop spans 14 amino acids. This chain's CDR3 is CAIGRQGGAYEQYF. In nucleotides, the CDR3 is TGTGCCATCGGGCGACAGGGTGGGGCCTACGAGCAGTACTTC.

The rearrangement uses TRBV6-5 and TRBJ2-2; TRBD1 matches at 9 bases. The CDR3 loop spans 14 amino acids. CDR1 and CDR2 (germline): MNHEY, SVGAGI. Losses at the gene ends were 7 bases for V and 3 bases for J; bases not matched to a gene: 3. The CDR3 spells CASKRDRDTGELFF. The DNA of the CDR3 is TGTGCCAGCAAAAGGGACAGGGACACCGGGGAGCTGTTTTTT.

This chain joins TRBV5-4 and TRBJ1-1, with D hard to call. V shed 1 base and J shed 4 bases, with 8 bases lying between them. The germline gives CDR1 SGHNT, CDR2 YYREEE (reference sequence). This CDR3 contains 13 residues. CDR3 in DNA: TGTGCCAGCAGCTTGTGGGGAGGCACTGAAGCTTTCTTT. Translating gives CASSLWGGTEAFF.

V gene TRBV28 combines with J gene TRBJ2-4, with D perhaps given as TRBD1 or TRBD2 (5 bases each). The V gene lost 3 bases and the J gene lost 4 bases, with 13 bases spanning the gap. The CDR3 runs to 15 residues. CDR1 MDHEN and CDR2 SYDVKM come from the germline V gene. As DNA, the CDR3 is TGTGCCAGCAGTTTCCGGGACCGAAGAAAAAACATTCAGTACTTC. Encoded protein: CASSFRDRRKNIQYF.

The chain uses TRBV5-1 and TRBJ2-3; D is possibly TRBD2 (5 bases). CDR1 SGHRS and CDR2 YFSETQ come from the germline V gene. Between the trimmed V and J ends, which lost 6 bases and 4 bases, there was a span of 12 bases. This CDR3 is 13 amino acids long. CDR3 DNA: TGCGCCAGCACACTAGACTACGCAGATACGCAGTATTTT. This codes for CASTLDYADTQYF.

V is TRBV13 and J is TRBJ2-7, with 11 bases fitting TRBD1. The trim removed 5 bases at V and 6 bases at J, leaving 15 bases unmatched. From germline, CDR1 is PRHDT and CDR2 FYEKMQ (reference sequence). The CDR3 is 17 amino acids. The CDR3 nucleotides are TGTGCCAGCAGCCGCCGCAGCCTTCCGGGACAGGGGGTCGAGCAGTACTTC. The encoded protein is CASSRRSLPGQGVEQYF.